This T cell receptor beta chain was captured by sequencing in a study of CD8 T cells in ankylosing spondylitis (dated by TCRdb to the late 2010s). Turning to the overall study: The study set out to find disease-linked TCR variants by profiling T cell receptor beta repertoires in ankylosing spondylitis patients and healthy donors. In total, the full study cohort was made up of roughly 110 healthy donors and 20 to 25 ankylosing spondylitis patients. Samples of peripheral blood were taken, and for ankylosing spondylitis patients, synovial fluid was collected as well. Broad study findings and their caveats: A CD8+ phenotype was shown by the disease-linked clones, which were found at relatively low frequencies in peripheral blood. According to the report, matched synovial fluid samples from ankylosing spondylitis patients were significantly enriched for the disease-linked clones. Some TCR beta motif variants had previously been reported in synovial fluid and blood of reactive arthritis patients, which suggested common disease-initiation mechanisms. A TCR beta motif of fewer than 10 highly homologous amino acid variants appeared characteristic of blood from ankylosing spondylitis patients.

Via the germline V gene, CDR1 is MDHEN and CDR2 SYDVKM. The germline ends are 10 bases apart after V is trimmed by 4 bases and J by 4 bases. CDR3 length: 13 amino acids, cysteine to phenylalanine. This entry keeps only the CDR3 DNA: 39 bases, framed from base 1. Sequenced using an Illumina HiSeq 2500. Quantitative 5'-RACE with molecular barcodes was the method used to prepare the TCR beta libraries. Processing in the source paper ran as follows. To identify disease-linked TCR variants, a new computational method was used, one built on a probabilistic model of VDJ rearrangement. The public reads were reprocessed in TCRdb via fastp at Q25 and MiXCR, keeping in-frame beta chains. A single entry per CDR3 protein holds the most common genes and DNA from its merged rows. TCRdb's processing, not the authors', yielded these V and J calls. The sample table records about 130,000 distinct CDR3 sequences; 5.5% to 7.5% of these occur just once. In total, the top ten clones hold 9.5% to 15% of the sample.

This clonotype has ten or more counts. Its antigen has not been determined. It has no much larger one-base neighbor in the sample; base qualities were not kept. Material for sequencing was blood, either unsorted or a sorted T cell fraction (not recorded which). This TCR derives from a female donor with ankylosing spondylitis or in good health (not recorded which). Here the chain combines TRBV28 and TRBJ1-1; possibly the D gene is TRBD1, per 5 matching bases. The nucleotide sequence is TGTGCCAGCAGTTCTGGGGGAAGCACTGAAGCTTTCTTT. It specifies CASSSGGSTEAFF.